This T cell receptor beta chain was sequenced during a study of T cell responses to AZD1222 COVID-19 vaccine. Looking at the study overall: Second-dose intervals of approximately 4 or approximately 12 weeks were pooled.

The protocol was immunoSEQ multiplex PCR, while the TCRdb copy is restricted to in-frame clones and leaves out a portion. Among approximately 60,000 clones listed, roughly three quarters were seen once. Concerning this clone: Its antigen is unknown.

Germline CDR1 is MDHEN and CDR2 is SYDVKM. CDR3 size: 20 residues. With 3 bases clipped from V and 3 bases from J, the junction kept 16 bases outside the gene matches. Study-level points and caveats: Only a handful of AZD1222 recipients, roughly six in all, had baseline seropositivity.

The sample consisted of peripheral blood, taken on day 0 of AZD1222 vaccination. The clonotype originates from an adult in good health. This rearrangement joins TRBV28 to TRBJ2-1, with 11 bases identical to TRBD2. This CDR3 reads CASSFLSRSPGTSGYNEQFF. CDR3 DNA: TGTGCCAGCAGTTTTCTATCCCGATCCCCTGGGACTAGCGGCTACAATGAGCAGTTCTTC.